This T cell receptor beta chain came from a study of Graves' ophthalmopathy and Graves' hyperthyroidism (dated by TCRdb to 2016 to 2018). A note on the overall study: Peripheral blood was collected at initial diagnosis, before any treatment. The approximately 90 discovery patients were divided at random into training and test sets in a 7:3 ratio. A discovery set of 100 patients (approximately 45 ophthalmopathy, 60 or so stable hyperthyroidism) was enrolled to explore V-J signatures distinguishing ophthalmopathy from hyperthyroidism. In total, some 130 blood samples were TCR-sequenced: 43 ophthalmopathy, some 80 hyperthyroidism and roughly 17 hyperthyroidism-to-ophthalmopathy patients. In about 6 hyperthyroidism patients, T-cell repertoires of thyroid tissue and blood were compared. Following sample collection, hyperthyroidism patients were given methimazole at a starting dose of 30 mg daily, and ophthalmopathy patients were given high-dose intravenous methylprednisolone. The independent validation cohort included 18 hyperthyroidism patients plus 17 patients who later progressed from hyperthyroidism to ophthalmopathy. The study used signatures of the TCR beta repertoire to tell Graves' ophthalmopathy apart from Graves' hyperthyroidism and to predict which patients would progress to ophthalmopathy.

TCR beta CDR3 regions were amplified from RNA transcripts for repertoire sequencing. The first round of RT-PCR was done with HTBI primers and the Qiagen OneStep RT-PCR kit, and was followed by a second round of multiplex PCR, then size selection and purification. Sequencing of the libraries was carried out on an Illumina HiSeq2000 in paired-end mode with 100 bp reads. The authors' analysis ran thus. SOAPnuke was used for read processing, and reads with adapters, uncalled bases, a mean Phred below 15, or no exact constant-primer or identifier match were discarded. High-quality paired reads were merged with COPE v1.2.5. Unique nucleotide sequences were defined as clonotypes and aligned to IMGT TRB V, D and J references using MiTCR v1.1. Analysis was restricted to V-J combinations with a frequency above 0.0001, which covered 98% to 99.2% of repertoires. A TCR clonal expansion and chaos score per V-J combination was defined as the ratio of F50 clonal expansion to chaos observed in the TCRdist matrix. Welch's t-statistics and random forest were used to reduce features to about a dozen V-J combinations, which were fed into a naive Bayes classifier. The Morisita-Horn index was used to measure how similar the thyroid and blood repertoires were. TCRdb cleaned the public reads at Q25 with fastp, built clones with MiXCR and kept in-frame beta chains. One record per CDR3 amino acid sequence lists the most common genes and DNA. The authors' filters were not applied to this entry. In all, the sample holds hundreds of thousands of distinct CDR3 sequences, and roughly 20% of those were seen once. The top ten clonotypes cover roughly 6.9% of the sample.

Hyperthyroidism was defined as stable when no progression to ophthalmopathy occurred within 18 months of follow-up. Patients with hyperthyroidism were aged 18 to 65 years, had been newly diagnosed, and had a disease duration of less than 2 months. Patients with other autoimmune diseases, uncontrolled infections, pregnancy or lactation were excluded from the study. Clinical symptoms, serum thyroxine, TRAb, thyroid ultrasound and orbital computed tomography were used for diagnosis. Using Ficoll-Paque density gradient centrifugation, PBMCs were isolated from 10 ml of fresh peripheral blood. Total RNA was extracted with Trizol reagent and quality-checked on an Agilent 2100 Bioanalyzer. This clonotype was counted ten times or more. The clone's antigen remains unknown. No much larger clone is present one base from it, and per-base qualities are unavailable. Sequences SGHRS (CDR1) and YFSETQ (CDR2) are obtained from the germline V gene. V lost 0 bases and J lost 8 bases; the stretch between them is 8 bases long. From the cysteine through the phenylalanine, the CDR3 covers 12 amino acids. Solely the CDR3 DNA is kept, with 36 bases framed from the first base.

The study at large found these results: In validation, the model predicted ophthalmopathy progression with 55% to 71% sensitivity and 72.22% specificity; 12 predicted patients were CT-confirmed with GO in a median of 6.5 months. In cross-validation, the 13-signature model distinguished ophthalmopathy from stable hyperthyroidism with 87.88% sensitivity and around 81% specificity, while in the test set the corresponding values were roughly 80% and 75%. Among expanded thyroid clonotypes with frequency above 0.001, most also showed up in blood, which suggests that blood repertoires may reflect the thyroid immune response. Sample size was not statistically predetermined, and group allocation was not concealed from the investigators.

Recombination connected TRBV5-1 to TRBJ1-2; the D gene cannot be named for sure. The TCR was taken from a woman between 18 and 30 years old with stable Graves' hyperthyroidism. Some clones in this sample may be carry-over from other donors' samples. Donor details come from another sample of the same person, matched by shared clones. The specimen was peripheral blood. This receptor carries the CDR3 CASSLDIEGYTF. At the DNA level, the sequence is TGCGCCAGCAGCTTGGATATCGAAGGCTACACCTTC.